What follows describes a single T cell receptor beta chain. Profiling relied on immunoSEQ multiplex PCR, and the TCRdb table lists in-frame clones only, not all of them. The sample consists of tens of thousands of clones, more than 70% of them appearing once. CDR3 length: 14 amino acids. V shed 3 bases and J shed 2 bases, with 12 bases lying between them. Germline lookup yields CDR1 SGHDT and CDR2 YYEEEE. This entry comes from a study of control samples from healthy donors and cancer patients. Sequenced material: PBMCs. The rearrangement uses TRBV5-6 and TRBJ2-7; D is perhaps TRBD1 (6 bases). The TCR comes from a man aged 35 to 55 with colorectal cancer. CDR3 region: CASSSRDIPYEQYF. CDR3 coding DNA: TGTGCCAGCAGCTCCCGGGACATTCCCTACGAGCAGTACTTC.